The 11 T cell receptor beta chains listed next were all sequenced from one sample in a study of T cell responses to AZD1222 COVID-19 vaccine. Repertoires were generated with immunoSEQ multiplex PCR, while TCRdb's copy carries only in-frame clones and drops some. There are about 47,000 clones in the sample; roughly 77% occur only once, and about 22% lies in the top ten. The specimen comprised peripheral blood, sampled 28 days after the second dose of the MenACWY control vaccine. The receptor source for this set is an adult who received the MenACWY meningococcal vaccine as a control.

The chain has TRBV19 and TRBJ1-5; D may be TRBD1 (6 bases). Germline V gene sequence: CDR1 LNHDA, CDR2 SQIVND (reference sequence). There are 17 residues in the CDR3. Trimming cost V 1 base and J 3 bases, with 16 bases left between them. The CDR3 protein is CASSIVRTVFFNQPQHF. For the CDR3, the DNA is TGTGCCAGTAGTATAGTTAGGACAGTATTTTTCAATCAGCCCCAGCATTTT.

Here the CDR3 reads CASRTPAEAFF. As DNA, the CDR3 is TGTGCCAGCAGGACTCCAGCTGAAGCTTTCTTT. The chain joins TRBV5-5 to TRBJ1-1; D unclear. The CDR3 has 11 amino acids. Germline CDR1 and CDR2: SGHKS and YYEKEE (reference sequence). Trimming took 5 bases from V and 6 from J, leaving 8 bases between them.

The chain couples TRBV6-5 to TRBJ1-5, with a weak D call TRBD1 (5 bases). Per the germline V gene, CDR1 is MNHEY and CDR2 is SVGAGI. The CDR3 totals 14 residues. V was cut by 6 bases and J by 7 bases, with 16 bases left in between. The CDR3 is CASRPNPRDQPQHF. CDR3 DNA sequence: TGTGCCAGCAGACCAAATCCCCGGGACCAGCCCCAGCATTTT.

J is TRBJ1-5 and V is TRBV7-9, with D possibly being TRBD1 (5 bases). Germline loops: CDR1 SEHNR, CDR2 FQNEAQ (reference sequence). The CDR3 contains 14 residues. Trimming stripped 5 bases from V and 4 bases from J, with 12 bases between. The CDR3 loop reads CASSTGGGNQPQHF. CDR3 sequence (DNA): TGTGCCAGCAGCACCGGGGGTGGGAATCAGCCCCAGCATTTT.

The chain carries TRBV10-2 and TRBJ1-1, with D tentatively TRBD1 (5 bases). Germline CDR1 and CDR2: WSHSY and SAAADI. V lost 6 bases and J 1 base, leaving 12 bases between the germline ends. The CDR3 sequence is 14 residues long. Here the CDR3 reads CASRGSTGNTEAFF. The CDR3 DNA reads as TGCGCCAGCAGGGGGTCCACAGGGAACACTGAAGCTTTCTTT.

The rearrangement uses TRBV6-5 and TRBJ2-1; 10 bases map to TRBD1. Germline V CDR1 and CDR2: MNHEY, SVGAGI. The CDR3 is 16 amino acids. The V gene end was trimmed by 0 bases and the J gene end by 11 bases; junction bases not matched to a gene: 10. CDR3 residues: CASSYSGTGVKEQQFF. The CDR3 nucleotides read TGTGCCAGCAGTTACTCCGGGACAGGGGTGAAAGAACAGCAGTTCTTC.

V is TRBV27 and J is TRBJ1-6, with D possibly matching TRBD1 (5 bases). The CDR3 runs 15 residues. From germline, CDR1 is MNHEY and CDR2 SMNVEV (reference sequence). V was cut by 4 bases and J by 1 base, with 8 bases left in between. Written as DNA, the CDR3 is TGTGCCAGCAGTTGGCAGGGTTCCTATAATTCACCCCTCCACTTT. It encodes CASSWQGSYNSPLHF.

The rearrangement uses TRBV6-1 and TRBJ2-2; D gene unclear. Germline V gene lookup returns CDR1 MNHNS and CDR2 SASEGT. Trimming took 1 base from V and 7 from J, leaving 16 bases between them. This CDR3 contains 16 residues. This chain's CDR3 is CASSEGWLDFVGELFF. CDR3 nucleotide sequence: TGTGCCAGCAGTGAAGGCTGGCTAGACTTTGTCGGGGAGCTGTTTTTT.

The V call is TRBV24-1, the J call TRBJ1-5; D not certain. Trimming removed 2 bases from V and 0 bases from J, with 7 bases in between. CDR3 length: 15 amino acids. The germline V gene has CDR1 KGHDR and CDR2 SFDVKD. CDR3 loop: CATSDSSYSNQPQHF. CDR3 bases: TGTGCCACCAGTGATTCCAGTTATAGCAATCAGCCCCAGCATTTT.

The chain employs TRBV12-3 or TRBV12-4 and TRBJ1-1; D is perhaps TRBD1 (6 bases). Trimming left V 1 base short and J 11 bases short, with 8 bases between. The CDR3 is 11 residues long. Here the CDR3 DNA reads TGTGCCAGCAGTTTAGACAGGGCCGCTTTCTTT. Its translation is CASSLDRAAFF.

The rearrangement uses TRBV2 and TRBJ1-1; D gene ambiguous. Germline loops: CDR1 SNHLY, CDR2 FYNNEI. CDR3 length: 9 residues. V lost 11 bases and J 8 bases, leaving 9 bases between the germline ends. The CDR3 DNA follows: TGTGCCCTACAAGCAGAAGCTTTCTTT. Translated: CALQAEAFF.